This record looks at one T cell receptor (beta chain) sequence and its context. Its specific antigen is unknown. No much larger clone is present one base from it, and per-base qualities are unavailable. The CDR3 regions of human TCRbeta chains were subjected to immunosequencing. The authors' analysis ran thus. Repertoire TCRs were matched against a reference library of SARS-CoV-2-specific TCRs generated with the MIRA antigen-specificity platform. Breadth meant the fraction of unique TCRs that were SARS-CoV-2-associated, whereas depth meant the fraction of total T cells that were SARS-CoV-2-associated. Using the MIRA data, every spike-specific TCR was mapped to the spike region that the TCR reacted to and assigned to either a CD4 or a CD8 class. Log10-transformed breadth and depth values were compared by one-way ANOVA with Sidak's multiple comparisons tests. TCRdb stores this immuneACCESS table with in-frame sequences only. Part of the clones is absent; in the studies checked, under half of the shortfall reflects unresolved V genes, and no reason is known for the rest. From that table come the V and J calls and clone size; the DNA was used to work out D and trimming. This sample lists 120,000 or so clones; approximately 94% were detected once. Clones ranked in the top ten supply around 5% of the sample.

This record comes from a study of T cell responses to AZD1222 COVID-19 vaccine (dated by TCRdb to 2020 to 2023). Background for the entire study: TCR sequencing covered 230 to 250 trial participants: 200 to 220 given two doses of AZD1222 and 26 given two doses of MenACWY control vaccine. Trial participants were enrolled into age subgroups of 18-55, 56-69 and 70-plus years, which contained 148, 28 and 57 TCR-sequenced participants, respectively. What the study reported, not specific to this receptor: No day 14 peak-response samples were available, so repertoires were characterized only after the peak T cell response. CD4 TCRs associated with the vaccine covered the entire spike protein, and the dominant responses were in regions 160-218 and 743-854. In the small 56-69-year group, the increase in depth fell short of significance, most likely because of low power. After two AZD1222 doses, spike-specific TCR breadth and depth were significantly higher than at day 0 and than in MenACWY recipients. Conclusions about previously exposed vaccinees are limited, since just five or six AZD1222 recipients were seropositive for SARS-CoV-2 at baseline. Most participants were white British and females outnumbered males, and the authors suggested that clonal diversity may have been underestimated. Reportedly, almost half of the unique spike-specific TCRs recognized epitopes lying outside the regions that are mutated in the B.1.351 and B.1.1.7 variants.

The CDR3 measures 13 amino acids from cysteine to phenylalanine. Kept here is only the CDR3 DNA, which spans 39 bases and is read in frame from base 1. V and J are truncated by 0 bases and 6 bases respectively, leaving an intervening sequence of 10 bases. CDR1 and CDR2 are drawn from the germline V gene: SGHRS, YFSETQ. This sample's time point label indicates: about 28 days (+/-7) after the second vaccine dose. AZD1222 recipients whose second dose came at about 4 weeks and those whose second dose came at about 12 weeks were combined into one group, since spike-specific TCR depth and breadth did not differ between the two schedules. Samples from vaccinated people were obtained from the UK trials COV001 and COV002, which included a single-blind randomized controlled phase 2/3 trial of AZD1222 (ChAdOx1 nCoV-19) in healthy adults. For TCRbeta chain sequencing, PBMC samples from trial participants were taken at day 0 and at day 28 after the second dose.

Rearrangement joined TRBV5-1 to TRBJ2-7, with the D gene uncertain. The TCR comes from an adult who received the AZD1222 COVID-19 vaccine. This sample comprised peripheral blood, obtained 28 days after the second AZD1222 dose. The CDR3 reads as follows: CASSLETSGEQYF. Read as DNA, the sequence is TGCGCCAGCAGCTTGGAGACCTCCGGCGAGCAGTACTTC.